This record looks at one T cell receptor (beta chain) sequence and its context. The CDR3 contains 13 residues. Deletions cut 4 bases from V and 9 bases from J, with 13 bases between. Germline CDR1 is MGHDK and CDR2 is SYGVNS. This specimen belongs to a study of sequential checkpoint blockade in melanoma. Indicated treatment: randomized to nivolumab then ipilimumab (arm A) or the reverse (arm B). Clones were read by immunoSEQ multiplex PCR, and TCRdb kept only the in-frame ones, dropping some. Of thousands of clones in the sample, 25% to 30% were seen once. The sequencing used tumor tissue (inferred from file names), collected from a patient given nivolumab and ipilimumab in sequence. This clonotype was sampled from a human donor with melanoma. The chain recombines TRBV25-1 with TRBJ2-1; the D gene is possibly TRBD1 (6 bases). The CDR3 DNA is TGTGCCAGCAGTGTTGTGACAGGATTTGAGCAGTTCTTC. Its protein product is CASSVVTGFEQFF.